The present TCR beta chain was sequenced within a study of cytomegalovirus exposure and HLA in healthy donors. The overall study: Roughly 92 million unique TCRs, all from HLA-typed donors, were included in an early release of the data. Out of around 360 genotyped donors, roughly 80% belonged to the Caucasian-associated ancestry cluster. Points from the study as a whole: The authors considered a cluster of highly shared sequence variants likely to be a sequencing artifact.

Researchers ran the PCR with 60 Vbeta and 13 Jbeta primers. The table came from immunoSEQ multiplex PCR; TCRdb's copy has only in-frame clones and leaves some out. The repertoire holds about 200,000 clones, about 80% seen once, with 15% to 17% in the top ten. With 3 bases clipped from V and 4 bases from J, the junction kept 9 bases outside the gene matches. The V gene's germline CDR1 is SGDLS and CDR2 YYNGEE. This CDR3 has 17 residues. Note on this clone: Its target is unknown.

The sequence was collected from a man aged 40-49 years in good health and CMV-seronegative. Source material: PBMCs. J is TRBJ2-1 and V is TRBV9, with TRBD2 matching 11 bases. CDR3 loop: CASSATGGLAVYNEQFF. The CDR3 DNA reads as TGTGCCAGCAGCGCTACCGGGGGACTAGCGGTGTACAATGAGCAGTTCTTC.